These 32 T cell receptor beta chains came from one sample sequenced in a study of CD4 T cells in relation to SARS-CoV-2 and coronaviruses. The protocol was immunoSEQ multiplex PCR, while the TCRdb copy is restricted to in-frame clones and leaves out a portion. The table lists about 37,000 clones, approximately 85% of them singletons. The sample comprised memory CD4+ T cells from PBMCs. All receptors come from an adult with COVID-19.

The V and J genes are TRBV27 and TRBJ1-4; a weak D match, TRBD1 (5 bases). The germline gives CDR1 MNHEY, CDR2 SMNVEV (reference sequence). The germline V and J ends were trimmed by 6 bases and 4 bases, with 12 bases remaining between them. This CDR3 has 14 residues. For the CDR3, the DNA is TGTGCCAGCAGCTACGGGGGATTTAATGAAAAACTGTTTTTT. Its translation is CASSYGGFNEKLFF. Based on the CDR3 plus reference TRBV27 and TRBJ1-4, the full variable domain is EAQVTQNPRYLITVTGKKLTVTCSQNMNHEYMSWYRQDPGLGLRQIYYSMNVEVTDKGDVPEGYKVSRKEKRNFPLILESPSPNQTSLYFCASSYGGFNEKLFFGSGTQLSVL.

J is TRBJ2-3 and V is TRBV2; D unclear. Trimming removed 3 bases at V and 4 bases at J, with 5 bases between. The V gene's germline CDR1 is SNHLY and CDR2 FYNNEI. This CDR3 comprises 12 residues. DNA for the CDR3: TGTGCCAGCAGTGACAGTCCAGATACGCAGTATTTT. Translated, it gives CASSDSPDTQYF.

The chain couples TRBV5-1 to TRBJ2-7; D gene ambiguous. Trimming left V 0 bases short and J 10 bases short, with 11 bases between. Germline V CDR1 and CDR2: SGHRS, YFSETQ. CDR3 length: 12 residues. CDR3 DNA sequence: TGCGCCAGCAGCTTGGACTACCGCCTCCAGTACTTC. It codes for CASSLDYRLQYF.

The gene calls are TRBV29-1 and TRBJ2-5; D not certain. Germline CDR1 reads SQVTM; CDR2 reads ANQGSEA. Deletions cut 0 bases from V and 7 bases from J, with 9 bases between. This CDR3 has 12 amino acids. DNA for the CDR3: TGCAGCGTTGAAGATCGTTTGGGGACCCAGTACTTC. It specifies CSVEDRLGTQYF.

The chain is built from TRBV9 and TRBJ2-2; TRBD2 aligns across 9 bases. Germline V CDR1 and CDR2: SGDLS, YYNGEE. The CDR3 length is 16 residues. With 4 bases clipped from V and 6 bases from J, the junction kept 10 bases outside the gene matches. CDR3 in amino acids: CASSPRLAGTAGELFF. The CDR3, as DNA: TGTGCCAGCAGCCCAAGGCTAGCGGGAACCGCCGGGGAGCTGTTTTTT. The whole variable domain, filled in from reference TRBV9 and TRBJ2-2, reads DSGVTQTPKHLITATGQRVTLRCSPRSGDLSVYWYQQSLDQGLQFLIQYYNGEERAKGNILERFSAQQFPDLHSELNLSSLELGDSALYFCASSPRLAGTAGELFFGEGSRLTVL.

The chain recombines TRBV4-3 with TRBJ2-1; TRBD2 might be the D (5 bases). CDR1 is LGHNA and CDR2 is YSLEER in the germline V gene. The CDR3 extends over 14 amino acids. V was shortened by 0 bases and J by 9 bases, with 12 bases between the two germline ends. CDR3 region: CASSQDRTRGEQFF. The CDR3 DNA reads as TGCGCCAGCAGCCAAGATCGGACTCGGGGTGAGCAGTTCTTC.

V usage is TRBV3-1 (or the pseudogene TRBV3-2) and J usage is TRBJ2-1; 11 bases align to TRBD2. In germline, CDR1 is LGHDT, CDR2 YNNKEL (reference sequence). The CDR3 contains 15 residues. V shed 1 base and J 9 bases; nucleotides not matched to a gene: 5. The CDR3 protein is CASSQGPSGRIEQFF. The CDR3, as DNA: TGTGCCAGCAGCCAAGGGCCTAGCGGGAGGATTGAGCAGTTCTTC.

V is TRBV18 and J is TRBJ2-5; tentatively, D is TRBD1 (5 bases). In germline, CDR1 is KGHSH, CDR2 LQKENI. This CDR3 is 16 amino acids long. Trimming removed 6 bases from V and 5 bases from J, with 22 bases in between. The CDR3 sequence: CASSPQRGFRVETQYF. CDR3 bases: TGTGCCAGCTCTCCCCAGAGAGGTTTCAGGGTGGAGACCCAGTACTTC. Filled out from reference TRBV18 and TRBJ2-5, the complete variable domain reads NAGVMQNPRHLVRRRGQEARLRCSPMKGHSHVYWYRQLPEEGLKFMVYLQKENIIDESGMPKERFSAEFPKEGPSILRIQQVVRGDSAAYFCASSPQRGFRVETQYFGPGTRLLVL.

The V and J genes are TRBV10-2 and TRBJ2-1; D is unresolved. Germline CDR1 is WSHSY and CDR2 is SAAADI. Trimming removed 7 bases at V and 0 bases at J, with 7 bases between. CDR3 length equals 13 residues. The chain's CDR3 is CASKADSYNEQFF. The CDR3 nucleotides are TGCGCCAGCAAGGCAGACTCCTACAATGAGCAGTTCTTC.

The chain links TRBV2 to TRBJ2-5, with unresolved D. This CDR3 spans 11 amino acids. Trimming pared 7 bases from V and 2 bases from J, leaving 5 bases between. The germline V gene encodes CDR1 SNHLY and CDR2 FYNNEI. The CDR3 DNA follows: TGTGCCAGCAACTTGCAAGAGACCCAGTACTTC. This encodes CASNLQETQYF.

J is TRBJ2-1 and V is TRBV2; 13 nucleotides align to TRBD2. The germline gives CDR1 SNHLY, CDR2 FYNNEI. The CDR3 runs 19 residues. V lost 3 bases, J lost 7 bases, and 15 bases stayed unmatched. In DNA, the CDR3 is TGTGCCAGCAGTGATAAAATCGGACTAGCGGGAGTATTACTAAATGAGCAGTTCTTC. It translates to CASSDKIGLAGVLLNEQFF.

V usage is TRBV28 and J usage is TRBJ1-5; no clear D gene. V dropped 7 bases and J dropped 4 bases, with 29 bases sitting between them. CDR1 and CDR2 (germline): MDHEN, SYDVKM. The CDR3 is 19 amino acids. Here the CDR3 DNA reads TGTGCCAGCACCCCAGTTATCGGTTTTGATTGGGATCGTAATCAGCCCCAGCATTTT. This sequence encodes CASTPVIGFDWDRNQPQHF.

The genes are TRBV20-1 and TRBJ1-5; no clear D. Germline V gene data show CDR1 as DFQATT and CDR2 as SNEGSKA (reference sequence). The CDR3 is 11 amino acids. V shed 1 base and J shed 11 bases, with 9 bases lying between them. This CDR3 is CSARGPTAQHF. CDR3 bases: TGCAGTGCTAGAGGGCCGACGGCCCAGCATTTT.

This sequence joins TRBV7-9 and TRBJ2-1; 10 bases align to TRBD2. Germline V gives CDR1 SEHNR, CDR2 FQNEAQ (reference sequence). The CDR3 length is 15 residues. The junction had 5 bases not matched to a gene; V was cut back by 5 bases and J by 4 bases. This CDR3 reads CASSPTSGIYNEQFF. Here the CDR3 DNA reads TGTGCCAGCAGCCCCACTAGCGGGATTTACAATGAGCAGTTCTTC.

The rearrangement joins TRBV18 to TRBJ1-2; TRBD1 matches 12 bases. CDR3 length: 16 amino acids. V shed 0 bases, J shed 8 bases, and the junction held 7 bases outside the gene matches. Germline V gene sequence: CDR1 KGHSH, CDR2 LQKENI. The CDR3 is CASSPPPGQGAEGYTF. DNA of the CDR3: TGTGCCAGCTCACCACCCCCGGGACAGGGGGCTGAGGGCTACACCTTC.

This clone occurred once. In DNA, the CDR3 is TGTGCCAGCAGCTTATATAGGGGAAGCTCCTACAATGAGCAGTTCTTC. Translation: CASSLYRGSSYNEQFF. V gene TRBV7-8 combines with J gene TRBJ2-1, with D possibly TRBD1 on 5 matching bases. The CDR3 loop spans 16 amino acids. CDR1 is SGHVS, CDR2 FQNEAQ, per germline. Between the trimmed V and J ends, which lost 2 bases and 0 bases, there was a span of 11 bases. The full variable domain, its missing parts supplied by reference TRBV7-8 and TRBJ2-1, is GAGVSQSPRYKVAKRGQDVALRCDPISGHVSLFWYQQALGQGPEFLTYFQNEAQLDKSGLPSDRFFAERPEGSVSTLKIQRTQQEDSAVYLCASSLYRGSSYNEQFFGPGTRLTVL.

The chain combines TRBV10-2 with TRBJ2-3; TRBD2 matches at 9 bases. The CDR3 consists of 16 residues. Looked up from germline, CDR1 is WSHSY and CDR2 is SAAADI. Germline trimming cut 3 bases from V and 3 bases from J; bases unmatched to any gene: 7. CDR3 nucleotide sequence: TGCGCCAGCAGTGACTGGTTTAGCGGGAGTACAGATACGCAGTATTTT. Its translation: CASSDWFSGSTDTQYF.

This chain uses TRBV14 with TRBJ1-3, with D hard to call. Germline V gene lookup returns CDR1 SGHDN and CDR2 FVKESK. CDR3 length: 13 amino acids. V was clipped by 0 bases and J by 4 bases, with 4 bases between them. This chain's CDR3 is CASSQDRGNTIYF. The CDR3 DNA follows: TGTGCCAGCAGCCAAGATCGGGGAAACACCATATATTTT. Looking up the rest from reference TRBV14 and TRBJ1-3 gives the full variable domain: EAGVTQFPSHSVIEKGQTVTLRCDPISGHDNLYWYRRVMGKEIKFLLHFVKESKQDESGMPNNRFLAERTGGTYSTLKVQPAELEDSGVYFCASSQDRGNTIYFGEGSWLTVV.

The V gene is TRBV6-5, the J gene TRBJ1-4; 8 nucleotides line up with TRBD1. The CDR3 consists of 15 residues. Germline V CDR1 and CDR2: MNHEY, SVGAGI. The trim removed 6 bases at V and 8 bases at J, leaving 11 bases unmatched. The CDR3 loop is CASSHLGQGKEKLFF. The DNA for the CDR3 is TGTGCCAGCAGCCACCTTGGACAGGGCAAGGAAAAACTGTTTTTT.

The chain uses TRBV5-4 and TRBJ1-2; D remains ambiguous. Trimming took off 2 bases at V and 2 bases at J, with 7 bases between the two ends. Germline CDR1 reads SGHNT; CDR2 reads YYREEE (reference sequence). CDR3 length: 13 residues. CDR3 loop: CASSFKKNYGYTF. For the CDR3, the DNA is TGTGCCAGCAGCTTTAAGAAGAACTATGGCTACACCTTC. Drawing the rest from reference TRBV5-4 and TRBJ1-2, the complete variable domain is ETGVTQSPTHLIKTRGQQVTLRCSSQSGHNTVSWYQQALGQGPQFIFQYYREEENGRGNFPPRFSGLQFPNYSSELNVNALELDDSALYLCASSFKKNYGYTFGSGTRLTVV.

The count of this clone is one. The chain's CDR3 is CSVARLAPRSRTDTQYF. The CDR3, as DNA: TGCAGCGTTGCCCGACTTGCCCCCAGGAGCCGCACAGATACGCAGTATTTT. The chain links TRBV29-1 to TRBJ2-3; D gene uncertain. This CDR3 is 17 amino acids long. Germline CDR1 and CDR2: SQVTM and ANQGSEA. Trimming pared 4 bases from V and 1 base from J, leaving 21 bases between.

The chain carries TRBV5-1 and TRBJ2-5; TRBD2 matches at 11 bases. V shed 4 bases, J shed 0 bases, and the junction held 5 bases outside the gene matches. This CDR3 spans 16 amino acids. Germline-derived CDR1 and CDR2 are SGHRS and YFSETQ. The CDR3 here is CASSPGTSGHQETQYF. The CDR3 DNA reads TGCGCCAGCAGCCCTGGGACTAGCGGACACCAAGAGACCCAGTACTTC. Looking up the rest from reference TRBV5-1 and TRBJ2-5 gives the full variable domain: KAGVTQTPRYLIKTRGQQVTLSCSPISGHRSVSWYQQTPGQGLQFLFEYFSETQRNKGNFPGRFSGRQFSNSRSEMNVSTLELGDSALYLCASSPGTSGHQETQYFGPGTRLLVL.

In the case of this clone: This sample also contains other DNA sequences that code for the same CDR3. This chain uses TRBV28 with TRBJ2-7, with 8 bases identical to TRBD2. CDR1 is MDHEN, CDR2 SYDVKM, per germline. V gave up 4 bases and J gave up 3 bases; unmatched junction bases: 2. The CDR3 runs to 13 residues. Here the CDR3 reads CASSSGTSYEQYF. The DNA of the CDR3 is TGTGCCAGCAGTTCCGGGACTAGCTACGAGCAGTACTTC. Variable domain in full (rest from reference TRBV28 and TRBJ2-7): DVKVTQSSRYLVKRTGEKVFLECVQDMDHENMFWYRQDPGLGLRLIYFSYDVKMKEKGDIPEGYSVSREKKERFSLILESASTNQTSMYLCASSSGTSYEQYFGPGTRLTVT.

The V and J genes are TRBV7-6 and TRBJ2-6; no reliable D call. Germline V CDR1 and CDR2: SGHVS, FNYEAQ. The CDR3 has 17 amino acids. Trimming shortened V by 2 bases and J by 1 base, and 12 bases separated the two germline ends. The DNA of the CDR3 is TGTGCCAGCAGCTTATCTACGGCGGAATCTGGGGCCAACGTCCTGACTTTC. Protein: CASSLSTAESGANVLTF.

The chain couples TRBV7-3 to TRBJ2-1, with 15 bases matching TRBD2. The germline V gene has CDR1 SGHTA and CDR2 FQGTGA. With 3 bases clipped from V and 10 bases from J, the junction kept 1 base outside the gene matches. The CDR3 has 14 amino acids. The DNA of the CDR3 is TGTGCCAGCAGCTTCGGACTAGCGGGAGGGGAGCAGTTCTTC. This translates into CASSFGLAGGEQFF.

V is TRBV27 and J is TRBJ2-3, with D perhaps TRBD2 (6 bases). V lost 6 bases and J lost 0, with 19 bases in between. The germline gives CDR1 MNHEY, CDR2 SMNVEV (reference sequence). This CDR3 is built from 17 residues. The CDR3 spells CASRPAHLASSTDTQYF. The CDR3 DNA sequence: TGTGCCAGCAGACCCGCCCATCTAGCGTCGAGCACAGATACGCAGTATTTT.

V gene TRBV7-8 combines with J gene TRBJ1-1; D possibly corresponds to TRBD1 (5 bases). The CDR3 covers 13 residues. Per the germline V gene, CDR1 is SGHVS and CDR2 is FQNEAQ. V dropped 5 bases and J dropped 1 base, with 8 bases sitting between them. CDR3 coding DNA: TGTGCCAGCAGCGTTACAGGGAACACTGAAGCTTTCTTT. It codes for CASSVTGNTEAFF.

The V call is TRBV24-1, the J call TRBJ2-5, with D possibly TRBD2 on 5 matching bases. V was cut by 4 bases and J by 5 bases, with 13 bases left in between. Germline-derived CDR1 and CDR2 are KGHDR and SFDVKD. There are 14 residues in the CDR3. Here the CDR3 reads CATSERARMETQYF. As DNA, the CDR3 is TGTGCCACCAGTGAGAGGGCTCGGATGGAGACCCAGTACTTC.

This clone was seen a few times. The chain couples TRBV18 to TRBJ1-5; D gene unclear. Trimming pared 2 bases from V and 4 bases from J, leaving 6 bases between. Per the germline V gene, CDR1 is KGHSH and CDR2 is LQKENI. The CDR3 length is 13 residues. CDR3 DNA: TGTGCCAGCTCACCAACTCAAAATCAGCCCCAGCATTTT. This sequence encodes CASSPTQNQPQHF. The full variable domain, with the rest looked up from reference TRBV18 and TRBJ1-5, is NAGVMQNPRHLVRRRGQEARLRCSPMKGHSHVYWYRQLPEEGLKFMVYLQKENIIDESGMPKERFSAEFPKEGPSILRIQQVVRGDSAAYFCASSPTQNQPQHFGDGTRLSIL.

The CDR3 nucleotides read TGTGCCAGCAGCTTAGGAAGTTGGACAGATACGCAGTATTTT. It translates to CASSLGSWTDTQYF. This chain links TRBV11-2 with TRBJ2-3; D is ambiguous. V was shortened by 1 base and J by 3 bases, with 8 bases between the two germline ends. The CDR3 is 14 residues long. Germline V gene lookup returns CDR1 SGHAT and CDR2 FQNNGV.

CDR3 loop: CASTSGRGSYNSPLHF. DNA of the CDR3: TGTGCCAGCACCTCTGGGAGGGGGTCCTATAATTCACCCCTCCACTTT. The V call is TRBV27, the J call TRBJ1-6, with D possibly being TRBD1 (6 bases). Germline V gene sequence: CDR1 MNHEY, CDR2 SMNVEV (reference sequence). Trimming removed 7 bases from V and 1 base from J, with 14 bases in between. This CDR3 is 16 amino acids long.

As concerns this clone: A read error may produce the germline difference seen at one junction end. The V and J genes are TRBV5-6 and TRBJ2-7; no clear D. CDR1 SGHDT and CDR2 YYEEEE come from the germline V gene. The length of the CDR3 is 12 residues. The CDR3 bases are TGTGCCAGCAGCTTGGGGGCAGCGCCGCTCTCTTTC. Translation: CASSLGAAPLSF.